The clone carrying this T cell receptor beta chain showed up just a few times. Its antigen is undetermined. The CDR3 contains 14 residues. Trimming removed 0 bases at V and 10 bases at J, with 14 bases between. CDR1 and CDR2 from the germline V gene are SGDLS and YYNGEE. Absence of ophthalmopathy progression within 18 months defined stable Graves' hyperthyroidism. Newly diagnosed hyperthyroidism patients aged 18 to 65 years had disease lasting under 2 months. Clinical symptoms, serum thyroxine, TRAb, thyroid ultrasound and orbital computed tomography informed diagnoses. The sample originates from a study of T cells in Graves' hyperthyroidism and ophthalmopathy. General study points: Appearing also in blood were most of the thyroid clonotypes expanded above 0.001.

RNA transcripts provided the source from which TCR beta CDR3 regions were amplified. TCR CDR3 underwent first-round RT-PCR with the HTBI primer set. Via MiXCR, TCRdb re-called the multiplex PCR reads, giving one row per CDR3 protein. The table lists roughly 750,000 distinct CDR3 sequences, over 15% of them singletons. This sequence originates from a man between 18 and 35 years old with Graves' hyperthyroidism. Material for sequencing was blood. The chain is built from TRBV9 and TRBJ2-1; D may be TRBD1 (6 bases). The chain's CDR3 is CASSVDIAGDEQFF. Here the CDR3 DNA reads TGTGCCAGCAGCGTAGATATCGCAGGGGACGAGCAGTTCTTC.